A selection of T cell receptor beta chains follows, all from one sample in a study of CD8+CD57+ T cells in acquired aplastic anemia. TCRdb recomputed calls from the reads with MiXCR, one row per CDR3 protein. The sample records approximately 150,000 distinct CDR3 sequences, about 70% being singletons. Sequenced material: sorted CD4+, CD8+, or CD8+CD57+ T cells (not recorded which) from PBMCs. All receptors derive from a human donor with aplastic anemia. The CDR3 runs from the conserved cysteine through the conserved F or W. A D gene is named only where the DNA matches it firmly. For some rows the clone size is stated as once, few or many, or as a class when expanded; others skip it.

j_call v_call clone_size d_call cdr3_nt cdr3_aa
TRBJ1-1 TRBV12-3/TRBV12-4 . . TGTGCCAGCAGAAGACAGTTAGAAGCTTTCTTT CASRRQLEAFF
TRBJ1-5 TRBV20-1 . . TGCAGTGCTAGGGAAATGGGGGGACGGGGGCATTTT CSAREMGGRGHF
TRBJ2-7 TRBV14 . . TGTGCCAGCAGCCTAGGCGACGCGGGAACCTACGAGCAGTACTTC CASSLGDAGTYEQYF
TRBJ1-2 TRBV19 . TRBD1 TGTGCCAGTAAACCACCGGGACAGGGGAACTATGGCTACACCTTC CASKPPGQGNYGYTF
TRBJ1-6 TRBV7-9 . . TGTGCCAGCAGCTTAGGTCTGACAGGATCGAATTCACCCCTCCACTTT CASSLGLTGSNSPLHF
TRBJ2-5 TRBV24-1 . . TGTGCCACCAGTGCTCGGCAGGCGCAAGAGACCCAGTACTTC CATSARQAQETQYF
TRBJ2-7 TRBV10-3 . TRBD1 TGTGCCATCAGTAACCGGGACAGCCAGTCCTACGAGCAGTACTTC CAISNRDSQSYEQYF
TRBJ2-1 TRBV7-7 . . TGTGCTAGCAGCTTAGAGGGGGGCAGTAGCTCCTACAATGAGCAGTTCTTC CASSLEGGSSSYNEQFF
TRBJ1-1 TRBV20-1 few . TGCAGTGCCCAAGACAGGTCGGCACCGAACACTGAAGCTTTCTTT CSAQDRSAPNTEAFF
TRBJ1-2 TRBV7-3 . . TGTGCCGGCAGTCCTTTACAGGGATCTGGCTATGGCTACACCTTC CAGSPLQGSGYGYTF
TRBJ1-2 TRBV6-1 once . TGTGCCAGCAGTGGGTTGGGGAGGAAATATGGCTACACCTTC CASSGLGRKYGYTF
TRBJ2-7 TRBV19 . TRBD2 TGTGCCAGTAGGGGGGGAGGGTCCTACGAGCAGTACTTC CASRGGGSYEQYF
TRBJ2-1 TRBV10-3 few TRBD2 TGTGCCATCAGTAAGACTAGCGGAAAAGACAATGAGCAGTTCTTC CAISKTSGKDNEQFF
TRBJ2-7 TRBV24-1 . TRBD1 TGTGCCACCAGTCAGGGGGCCTACGAGCAGTACTTC CATSQGAYEQYF
TRBJ2-7 TRBV6-1 . . TGTGCCAGCAGCGAACCCCCCTTAAACTACGAGCAGTACTTC CASSEPPLNYEQYF
TRBJ2-7 TRBV7-2 once TRBD2 TGTGCCAGCAGCTTACAGCGGGGGGGTTTCGAGCAGTACTTC CASSLQRGGFEQYF
TRBJ1-6 TRBV6-6 . TRBD1 TGTGCCAGCCAGGGGGTGGGAATCTATAATTCACCCCTCCACTTT CASQGVGIYNSPLHF
TRBJ2-5 TRBV20-1 . TRBD1 TGCAGTGCCCTTCAGACAGGGACCCAAGAGACCCAGTACTTC CSALQTGTQETQYF
TRBJ2-5 TRBV20-1 . TRBD2 TGCAGTGCTAGACCACCGACTAGCGGGAGTAAGGAGACCCAGTACTTC CSARPPTSGSKETQYF
TRBJ2-3 TRBV7-6 . TRBD2 TGTGCCAGCAGCTTAGTGGCGGGGGGCGATTTATCACGCACAGATACGCAGTATTTT CASSLVAGGDLSRTDTQYF
TRBJ2-5 TRBV7-2 . . TGTGCCAGCAGCTTACCGGGAGGGGGGGGCAGGGGGAATCGAGAGACCCAGTACTTC CASSLPGGGGRGNRETQYF
TRBJ2-5 TRBV6-6 . TRBD1 TGTGCCAGCGGGACAGGGGACTTC CASGTGDF
TRBJ1-2 TRBV7-9 few . TGTGCCAGCAGCTCCCGCCCCCCCGGACAGCCACCAGCTAACTATGGCTACACCTTC CASSSRPPGQPPANYGYTF
TRBJ2-1 TRBV7-9 . TRBD2 TGTGCCAGCAGCTTAGGATTTGGGACTAGCGGCAATGAGCAGTTCTTC CASSLGFGTSGNEQFF
TRBJ2-5 TRBV5-1 . . TGCGCCAGCAGCTTGGCTCGGAAAGAGACCCGGTACTTC CASSLARKETRYF
TRBJ2-5 TRBV5-8 . . TGTGCCAGCAGCTTAGGACCGGGGGAGATGGAGACCCAGTACTTC CASSLGPGEMETQYF
TRBJ1-2 TRBV24-1 . . TGTGCCACCACGAGGGGATCGGGTGGCTACACCTTC CATTRGSGGYTF
TRBJ1-1 TRBV7-8 . . TGTGCCAGCAGCTTAGCTAGGGCCGCTGAAGCTTTCTTT CASSLARAAEAFF
TRBJ2-2 TRBV24-1 . TRBD2 TGTGCCACCAGTGATCCGAGGACTAGTACCGGGGAGCTGTTTTTT CATSDPRTSTGELFF
TRBJ1-2 TRBV7-9 . TRBD1 TGTGCCAGCAGCTTTCGACAGGGGGTTAGAGGAAAAGAGGTTACACTCTATGGCTACACCTTC CASSFRQGVRGKEVTLYGYTF
TRBJ2-3 TRBV9 once . TGTGCCAGCAGCCGCAGCGGTGATACGCAGTATTTT CASSRSGDTQYF
TRBJ2-7 TRBV20-1 . TRBD1 TGCAGTGCCCCAGGGTCGGGACAGAACTTCTACGAGCAGTACTTC CSAPGSGQNFYEQYF
TRBJ2-2 TRBV19 . . TGTGCCAGTAGTATACAATCAGGGTTGACTGGGGAGCTGTTTTTT CASSIQSGLTGELFF
TRBJ2-5 TRBV12-3/TRBV12-4 many TRBD2 TGTGCCAGCACTAAGACTAGCGTTCAAGAGACCCAGTACTTC CASTKTSVQETQYF
TRBJ1-4 TRBV20-1 . . TGCAGTGCACCGAGGGAGGGGGAGGCCCACAATGAGCGACTGTTTTTT CSAPREGEAHNERLFF
TRBJ2-3 TRBV20-1 . . TGCAGTGCTAGACGGGGGGATACGCAGTATTTT CSARRGDTQYF
TRBJ2-1 TRBV19 few TRBD2 TGTGCCAGTAGTGGGACTAGCGGGCCCGCCAATGAGCAGTTCTTC CASSGTSGPANEQFF
TRBJ1-6 TRBV7-8 few . TGTGCCAGCAGCAAGTTACAGGAACCCCTCCACTTT CASSKLQEPLHF
TRBJ2-7 TRBV20-1 . TRBD1 TGCAGTGCTAGAGATGGGACAGGGGACACCGGGGAGCAGTACTTC CSARDGTGDTGEQYF
TRBJ2-7 TRBV7-8 . . TGTGCCAGCAGCCTAGGGGGGTCCCGTTCCTACGAGCAGTACTTC CASSLGGSRSYEQYF
TRBJ2-3 TRBV24-1 . TRBD2 TGTGCCACCAGTGACGCCGCGGGGGCAGATACGCAGTATTTT CATSDAAGADTQYF
TRBJ2-7 TRBV6-5 . TRBD2 TGTGCCAGCACCCCTCCAGCGGGAGGGCCCTACGAGCAGTACTTC CASTPPAGGPYEQYF
TRBJ2-2 TRBV25-1 . . TGTGCCAGCAGTGACCCAAACCGGAGGGGGGAGCTGTTTTTT CASSDPNRRGELFF
TRBJ2-5 TRBV5-6 few TRBD1 TGTGCCAGCAGCTTGGCTGGGGACAGGGGGATGGAGACCCAGTACTTC CASSLAGDRGMETQYF
TRBJ2-7 TRBV29-1 few . TGCAGCGCTACCCTCCGCGGGACCGACGAGCAGTACTTC CSATLRGTDEQYF
TRBJ2-7 TRBV2 . TRBD2 TGTGCCAGCACAAGGACTAGCGGAGGAGAGCAGTACTTC CASTRTSGGEQYF
TRBJ1-5 TRBV19 few . TGTGCCAGTAGTATAGGGTTTAGCAATCAGCCCCAGCATTTT CASSIGFSNQPQHF
TRBJ2-2 TRBV2 . . TGTGCCAAAAGCAGATCCGGGGCGGGCGGGGAGCTGTTTTTT CAKSRSGAGGELFF